The T cell receptor beta chain described here comes from a study of beta chain features in type 1 diabetes. V dropped 5 bases and J dropped 3 bases, with 10 bases sitting between them. Germline V gene data show CDR1 as LNHDA and CDR2 as SQIVND (reference sequence). The CDR3 has 13 residues. In this sample, this clone turned up a few times. Its antigen is as yet unknown. Study-wide points: Across all four CD4+ subsets, people with type 1 diabetes showed modestly shorter TCRB CDR3s.

What was sequenced were expressed TCRB transcripts, since all of the isolated RNA had been reverse transcribed. Using immunoSEQ multiplex PCR, the repertoire was profiled, and TCRdb retains in-frame clones only, with some absent. This sample has about 150,000 clones, with approximately 10% found just once. The sequenced sample was central memory CD4+ T cells from blood. The receptor was isolated from a man younger than 45 with type 1 diabetes. V is TRBV19 and J is TRBJ1-1; D not certain. Here the CDR3 DNA reads TGTGCCAGTAGTTCTCGGGGAGACACTGAAGCTTTCTTT. Translation: CASSSRGDTEAFF.